Listed below are T cell receptor beta chains from one sample, sequenced in a study of blood T cell repertoires in COVID-19. Assay: immunoSEQ multiplex PCR; the TCRdb copy retains only in-frame clones and omits some. The data contain roughly 40,000 clones, around 75% of them seen just once; the ten biggest clones take up 50% to 75%. The sample taken for sequencing was peripheral blood. All receptors derive from a man aged 80 or over with acute or convalescent COVID-19. Both conserved end residues are part of each CDR3. A D gene is named only where the DNA matches it firmly. A row's size may be missing; if present it is once, few, many or a size class.

>TRBJ1-6|.|TRBV5-4|.
CASSFPGDPNSPLHF
TGTGCCAGCAGCTTTCCAGGGGACCCTAATTCACCCCTCCACTTT
>TRBJ2-1|TRBD2|TRBV28|.
CASSFGGGRNEQFF
TGTGCCAGCAGTTTCGGGGGAGGGAGAAATGAGCAGTTCTTC
>TRBJ2-7|.|TRBV30|.
CAWMAGNYEQYF
TGTGCCTGGATGGCGGGAAATTACGAGCAGTACTTC
>TRBJ1-5|.|TRBV28|.
CASSGAGNRQPQHF
TGTGCCAGCAGTGGCGCGGGGAACCGACAGCCCCAGCATTTT
>TRBJ2-3|TRBD1|TRBV2|few
CASSEGQGPDTQYF
TGTGCCAGCAGTGAAGGACAGGGACCAGATACGCAGTATTTT
>TRBJ2-5|TRBD2|TRBV11-2|few
CASSLGRLAGGQETQYF
TGTGCCAGCAGCTTAGGACGACTAGCGGGAGGCCAAGAGACCCAGTACTTC
>TRBJ2-7|TRBD2|TRBV4-1|.
CASSYGTSQLDEQYF
TGCGCCAGCAGCTACGGGACTAGTCAATTAGACGAGCAGTACTTC
>TRBJ2-3|TRBD2|TRBV27|once
CASSLSRGREGTDTQYF
TGTGCCAGCAGTTTATCGCGCGGGAGGGAGGGCACAGATACGCAGTATTTT
>TRBJ2-6|TRBD2|TRBV19|.
CASRLRAGAAPSGANVLTF
TGTGCCAGTAGGCTCCGAGCGGGAGCCGCTCCCTCCGGGGCCAACGTCCTGACTTTC
>TRBJ2-7|TRBD1|TRBV5-4|.
CASSPRTGGFYEQYF
TGTGCCAGCAGCCCGAGGACAGGGGGATTCTACGAGCAGTACTTC